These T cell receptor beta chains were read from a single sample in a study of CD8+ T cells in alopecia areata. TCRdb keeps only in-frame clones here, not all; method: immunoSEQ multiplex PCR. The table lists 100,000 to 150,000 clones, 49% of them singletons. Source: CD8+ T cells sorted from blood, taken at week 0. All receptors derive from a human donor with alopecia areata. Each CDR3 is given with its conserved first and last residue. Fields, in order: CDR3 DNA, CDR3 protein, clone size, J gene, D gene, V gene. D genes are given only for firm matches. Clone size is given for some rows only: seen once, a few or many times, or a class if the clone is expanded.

CDR3 DNA: TGTGCCAGCAGTGCATCAACCGGGACAGCTAACACCGGGGAGCTGTTTTTT
CDR3 protein: CASSASTGTANTGELFF
clone size: -
J gene: TRBJ2-2
D gene: TRBD1
V gene: TRBV6-1

CDR3 DNA: TGCGCCAGCAGTCGCCCGGGACAGGGAAGAAGCACAGATACGCAGTATTTT
CDR3 protein: CASSRPGQGRSTDTQYF
clone size: few
J gene: TRBJ2-3
D gene: TRBD1
V gene: TRBV23-1

CDR3 DNA: TGTGCCAGCAGCACCGAGAGGGAGGCGAGGGAGACCCAGTACTTC
CDR3 protein: CASSTEREARETQYF
clone size: few
J gene: TRBJ2-5
D gene: -
V gene: TRBV7-9

CDR3 DNA: TGTGCCAGCAGTTGGCAGGGCTGGTCCTATAATTCACCCCTCCACTTT
CDR3 protein: CASSWQGWSYNSPLHF
clone size: few
J gene: TRBJ1-6
D gene: -
V gene: TRBV27

CDR3 DNA: TGTGCCAGCAGTTTCCGGGTCGGCACAGATACGCAGTATTTT
CDR3 protein: CASSFRVGTDTQYF
clone size: -
J gene: TRBJ2-3
D gene: -
V gene: TRBV27

CDR3 DNA: TGTGCCAGCAGTTATCAGGGCTTGGCTGGCTACACCTTC
CDR3 protein: CASSYQGLAGYTF
clone size: -
J gene: TRBJ1-2
D gene: -
V gene: TRBV27

CDR3 DNA: TGCGCCAGCAGCCAAGATAGGTTCGAAGGGGGCTACGAGCAGTACTTC
CDR3 protein: CASSQDRFEGGYEQYF
clone size: -
J gene: TRBJ2-7
D gene: -
V gene: TRBV4-3

CDR3 DNA: TGTGCCAGCAGGCCCGGGGGAAGCAATCAGCCCCAGCATTTT
CDR3 protein: CASRPGGSNQPQHF
clone size: -
J gene: TRBJ1-5
D gene: -
V gene: TRBV27

CDR3 DNA: TGTGCCTGGAGTAAGGGAACCAGCAATCAGCCCCAGCATTTT
CDR3 protein: CAWSKGTSNQPQHF
clone size: -
J gene: TRBJ1-5
D gene: -
V gene: TRBV30

CDR3 DNA: TGTGCCAGCAGCTCAGCACCGGGACGTAGTAATTCACCCCTCCACTTT
CDR3 protein: CASSSAPGRSNSPLHF
clone size: few
J gene: TRBJ1-6
D gene: -
V gene: TRBV7-9

CDR3 DNA: TGTGCCAGCAGTTTCACCGGGACAGGGATCTATGGCTACACCTTC
CDR3 protein: CASSFTGTGIYGYTF
clone size: few
J gene: TRBJ1-2
D gene: TRBD1
V gene: TRBV27

CDR3 DNA: TGTGCCAGCAGCCCCCGAGCCGGGGAGCTGTTTTTT
CDR3 protein: CASSPRAGELFF
clone size: -
J gene: TRBJ2-2
D gene: -
V gene: TRBV7-9

CDR3 DNA: TGTGCCAGCAGTGAGGGACAAGAATACTACGAGCAGTACTTC
CDR3 protein: CASSEGQEYYEQYF
clone size: few
J gene: TRBJ2-7
D gene: -
V gene: TRBV6-6

CDR3 DNA: TGTGCCAGCAGTGAGCAGACAGGGGGCGGCGAAAAACTGTTTTTT
CDR3 protein: CASSEQTGGGEKLFF
clone size: few
J gene: TRBJ1-4
D gene: TRBD1
V gene: TRBV6-1

CDR3 DNA: TGTGCCAGCAGCGTACAGGGAGCCAACGAGCAGTACTTC
CDR3 protein: CASSVQGANEQYF
clone size: -
J gene: TRBJ2-7
D gene: -
V gene: TRBV13

CDR3 DNA: TGCGCCAGCAGCCCCCACACGAGATTCGAGGGCACTGAAGCTTTCTTT
CDR3 protein: CASSPHTRFEGTEAFF
clone size: -
J gene: TRBJ1-1
D gene: -
V gene: TRBV4-1

CDR3 DNA: TGTGCCAGCGGACAGGGTGGAGACTATGGCTACACCTTC
CDR3 protein: CASGQGGDYGYTF
clone size: -
J gene: TRBJ1-2
D gene: TRBD1
V gene: TRBV5-6

CDR3 DNA: TGTGCCAGCAGCTTAGTGGGCCTGAGCCAAGAGACCCAGTACTTC
CDR3 protein: CASSLVGLSQETQYF
clone size: -
J gene: TRBJ2-5
D gene: -
V gene: TRBV9

CDR3 DNA: TGTGCTAGTGGTTCAATACTGCGGGTGGACACTGAAGCTTTCTTT
CDR3 protein: CASGSILRVDTEAFF
clone size: -
J gene: TRBJ1-1
D gene: -
V gene: TRBV12-5

CDR3 DNA: TGCGCCAGCAGCTGGTTGGGTCGCACAGATACGCAGTATTTT
CDR3 protein: CASSWLGRTDTQYF
clone size: large
J gene: TRBJ2-3
D gene: -
V gene: TRBV5-1

CDR3 DNA: TGTGCCAGCAGCCCGGAGGGGCGCTACGAGCAGTACTTC
CDR3 protein: CASSPEGRYEQYF
clone size: -
J gene: TRBJ2-7
D gene: -
V gene: TRBV13

CDR3 DNA: TGTGCCAGCAAAGCTTCGGGTGGCCAAGAGACCCAGTACTTC
CDR3 protein: CASKASGGQETQYF
clone size: -
J gene: TRBJ2-5
D gene: -
V gene: TRBV5-4

CDR3 DNA: TGTGCCAGCAGATCGACAGGAACGGGAGAGACCCAGTACTTC
CDR3 protein: CASRSTGTGETQYF
clone size: -
J gene: TRBJ2-5
D gene: -
V gene: TRBV5-6

CDR3 DNA: TGCGCCAGCAGCCGCCTCCTGAGGGGGGCGGAAAAACTGTTTTTT
CDR3 protein: CASSRLLRGAEKLFF
clone size: few
J gene: TRBJ1-4
D gene: -
V gene: TRBV4-3

CDR3 DNA: TGTGCCAGCAGCTTAGCGGGCTCTCAGCAGTACTTC
CDR3 protein: CASSLAGSQQYF
clone size: -
J gene: TRBJ2-7
D gene: -
V gene: TRBV7-9

CDR3 DNA: TGTGCCAGCAGCGTAGGGCGGACCGGGGAAGGCTATGGCTACACCTTC
CDR3 protein: CASSVGRTGEGYGYTF
clone size: few
J gene: TRBJ1-2
D gene: -
V gene: TRBV9

CDR3 DNA: TGCGCCAGCAGCCCTAGACATGGAAGTCAAGAGACCCAGTACTTC
CDR3 protein: CASSPRHGSQETQYF
clone size: -
J gene: TRBJ2-5
D gene: -
V gene: TRBV4-1

CDR3 DNA: TGTGCCAGCAGCGTAGGTGGGGGGGCAGAGACCCAGTACTTC
CDR3 protein: CASSVGGGAETQYF
clone size: -
J gene: TRBJ2-5
D gene: -
V gene: TRBV9

CDR3 DNA: TGCAGTGTGGCTTTAGAGACCCAGTACTTC
CDR3 protein: CSVALETQYF
clone size: few
J gene: TRBJ2-5
D gene: -
V gene: TRBV20-1